This passage covers 15 T cell receptor beta chains from one sample sequenced in a study of blood T cell repertoires in COVID-19. Assay: immunoSEQ multiplex PCR; the TCRdb copy retains only in-frame clones and omits some. The data contain about 75,000 clones, roughly 91% of them singletons. Specimen: peripheral blood. These receptors all stem from a human donor in a cohort sampled during active COVID-19.

The chain combines TRBV9 with TRBJ2-7, with 10 positions matching TRBD2. V gave up 5 bases and J gave up 5 bases; unmatched junction bases: 10. Per germline, CDR1 SGDLS and CDR2 YYNGEE. This CDR3 contains 15 residues. The DNA of the CDR3 is TGTGCCAGCAGTAAGTCGCCTAGCGGGAGCCACGAGCAGTACTTC. Translated, it gives CASSKSPSGSHEQYF.

This clone was seen a few times. This chain connects TRBV5-1 to TRBJ2-3, with 14 bases identical to TRBD2. CDR3 size: 16 residues. With V trimmed by 4 bases and J by 3 bases, 4 bases remained unmatched. In germline, CDR1 is SGHRS, CDR2 YFSETQ. DNA of the CDR3: TGCGCCAGCAGCCGACTAGCGGGGGGGAGGACAGATACGCAGTATTTT. This encodes CASSRLAGGRTDTQYF.

This clone occurred once. The chain joins TRBV9 to TRBJ1-5; 7 bases are shared with TRBD1. Trimming took 4 bases from V and 3 from J; bases not matched to a gene: 7. The CDR3 totals 15 residues. CDR1 is SGDLS, CDR2 YYNGEE, per germline. CDR3: CASSPGTVPNQPQHF. CDR3 nucleotides: TGTGCCAGCAGCCCCGGGACAGTCCCCAATCAGCCCCAGCATTTT.

The chain couples TRBV18 to TRBJ2-7; D remains ambiguous. The CDR3 loop spans 14 amino acids. Deletions cut 2 bases from V and 4 bases from J, with 12 bases between. Germline CDR1 reads KGHSH; CDR2 reads LQKENI. The CDR3 region is CASSPISQDYEQYF. In DNA, the CDR3 is TGTGCCAGCTCACCAATTTCCCAGGATTACGAGCAGTACTTC.

The chain uses TRBV18 and TRBJ2-5; TRBD2 might be the D (6 bases). Germline assignment: CDR1 KGHSH and CDR2 LQKENI. Trimming left V 3 bases short and J 4 bases short, with 15 bases between. The CDR3 has 15 residues. CDR3 region: CASSPKGTSTETQYF. CDR3 sequence (DNA): TGTGCCAGCTCACCGAAAGGCACTAGCACAGAGACCCAGTACTTC.

The rearrangement joins TRBV5-4 to TRBJ2-1, with 12 bases identical to TRBD2. The CDR3 consists of 15 residues. Germline CDR1 and CDR2: SGHNT and YYREEE (reference sequence). V trimming: 4 bases; J trimming: 5 bases; junction bases outside the gene matches: 4. CDR3 DNA: TGTGCCAGCAGCACCGGACTAGCGGGGAACAATGAGCAGTTCTTC. The encoded protein is CASSTGLAGNNEQFF.

The chain links TRBV28 to TRBJ2-7; TRBD1 matches 7 bases. V dropped 6 bases and J dropped 3; count of bases not matched to a gene: 8. The length of the CDR3 is 14 residues. Per the germline V gene, CDR1 is MDHEN and CDR2 is SYDVKM. This CDR3 reads CASSYPGTDYEQYF. CDR3 coding DNA: TGTGCCAGCAGCTATCCCGGGACAGACTACGAGCAGTACTTC.

The rearrangement uses TRBV28 and TRBJ2-4; possible D gene TRBD1, 6 bases. The CDR3 is made up of 13 amino acids. V shed 6 bases and J shed 4 bases, with 10 bases lying between them. CDR1 and CDR2 (germline): MDHEN, SYDVKM. The CDR3: CASSWGQKNIQYF. CDR3 in DNA: TGTGCCAGCAGCTGGGGGCAAAAAAACATTCAGTACTTC.

V is TRBV7-2 and J is TRBJ2-1, with 10 bases identical to TRBD2. The CDR3 has 14 amino acids. The germline gives CDR1 SGHTA, CDR2 FQGNSA. The V and J ends lost 5 bases and 4 bases, in that order; junction bases with no gene match: 2. The DNA for the CDR3 is TGTGCCAGCAGCCGGACTAGCGGTTACAATGAGCAGTTCTTC. It specifies CASSRTSGYNEQFF.

The chain is built from TRBV5-1 and TRBJ1-3; TRBD1 matches 8 bases. Germline CDR1 is SGHRS and CDR2 is YFSETQ. The CDR3 length is 18 residues. Trimming removed 4 bases from V and 3 bases from J; junction bases left unmatched: 15. The chain's CDR3 is CASSPEHQGARIGNTIYF. CDR3 DNA sequence: TGCGCCAGCAGCCCTGAGCATCAGGGGGCGAGAATTGGAAACACCATATATTTT.

V gene TRBV29-1 combines with J gene TRBJ2-7, with a tentative D call TRBD2 (6 bases). Germline V gives CDR1 SQVTM, CDR2 ANQGSEA. The length of the CDR3 is 14 residues. V gave up 4 bases and J gave up 2 bases, with 15 bases separating them. The CDR3 region is CSVVGQGGPYEQYF. The CDR3 DNA is TGCAGCGTTGTTGGGCAGGGAGGCCCCTACGAGCAGTACTTC.

The chain uses TRBV3-1 (or the pseudogene TRBV3-2) and TRBJ1-1; 9 bases align to TRBD1. This CDR3 is 15 amino acids long. Germline-derived CDR1 and CDR2 are LGHDT and YNNKEL (reference sequence). With V trimmed by 1 base and J by 0 bases, 0 bases remained unmatched. CDR3 bases: TGTGCCAGCAGCCAAGGGGACAGGGTGAACACTGAAGCTTTCTTT. It codes for CASSQGDRVNTEAFF.

The chain joins TRBV3-1 (or the pseudogene TRBV3-2) to TRBJ1-1; 7 bases align to TRBD1. This CDR3 is 13 amino acids long. Germline CDR1 LGHDT, CDR2 YNNKEL (reference sequence). The ends lost 4 bases at V and 8 bases at J; junction bases unmatched: 7. Written as DNA, the CDR3 is TGTGCCAGCAGCCGAGAAGGGACAGCCGAAGCTTTCTTT. Translation: CASSREGTAEAFF.

V usage is TRBV3-1 (or the pseudogene TRBV3-2) and J usage is TRBJ2-3; tentative D call: TRBD2 (6 bases). The CDR3 runs 19 residues. V was trimmed by 0 bases and J by 4 bases, leaving 23 bases between them. Per germline, CDR1 LGHDT and CDR2 YNNKEL (reference sequence). The CDR3 loop reads CASSQEEWGGTSTPDTQYF. As DNA, the CDR3 is TGTGCCAGCAGCCAAGAGGAATGGGGAGGTACTAGCACCCCAGATACGCAGTATTTT.

This chain uses TRBV10-3 with TRBJ1-1; TRBD1 matches at 7 bases. The junction had 1 base not matched to a gene; V was cut back by 2 bases and J by 1 base. Germline CDR1 and CDR2: ENHRY and SYGVKD. The CDR3 is 14 residues long. The chain's CDR3 is CAISEGTANTEAFF. The DNA of the CDR3 is TGTGCCATCAGTGAGGGGACAGCGAACACTGAAGCTTTCTTT.